The clone carrying this T cell receptor (beta chain) was recorded only once. The J segment lost 6 bases and the V segment lost 6 bases, leaving 7 bases of the junction unmatched. The CDR3 has 13 amino acids. Germline CDR1 SEHNR, CDR2 FQNEAQ (reference sequence). The sample belongs to a study of blood T cell repertoires in COVID-19. Study overall: Acute and convalescent COVID-19 specimens originated in the United States, Italy and Spain.

Recruits, aged about 18 to 89 years, lived in 20 to 30 US areas. Participants were placed into cohorts based on the clinical history they reported. Recovered Cohort 3 donors showed two negative PCRs, clearance, or symptom resolution. Profiling relied on immunoSEQ multiplex PCR, and the TCRdb table lists in-frame clones only, not all of them. The sample consists of about 310,000 clones, roughly 91% of them appearing once. This TCR was sampled from a woman aged 25 to 45 who had recovered from COVID-19. Sequenced sample: PBMCs or T cells enriched from blood (not recorded which). This sequence joins TRBV7-9 and TRBJ2-5; TRBD2 matches 7 bases. The CDR3 loop is CASSRREGKTQYF. In nucleotides, the CDR3 is TGTGCCAGCAGTCGAAGGGAGGGAAAGACCCAGTACTTC.